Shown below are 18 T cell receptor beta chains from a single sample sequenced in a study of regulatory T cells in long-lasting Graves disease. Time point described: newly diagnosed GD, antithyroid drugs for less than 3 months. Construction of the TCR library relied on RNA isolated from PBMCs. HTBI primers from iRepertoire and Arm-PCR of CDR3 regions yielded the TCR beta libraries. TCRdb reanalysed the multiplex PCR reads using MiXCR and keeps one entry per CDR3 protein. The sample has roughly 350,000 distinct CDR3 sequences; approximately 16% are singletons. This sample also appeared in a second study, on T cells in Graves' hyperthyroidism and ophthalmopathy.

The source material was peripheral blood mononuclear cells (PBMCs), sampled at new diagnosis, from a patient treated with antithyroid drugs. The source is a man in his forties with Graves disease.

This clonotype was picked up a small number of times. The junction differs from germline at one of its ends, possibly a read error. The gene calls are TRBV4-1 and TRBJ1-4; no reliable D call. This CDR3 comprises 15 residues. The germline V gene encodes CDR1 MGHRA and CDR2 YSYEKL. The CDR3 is CASALGGRPGEELFF. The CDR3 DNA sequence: TGCGCCAGCGCTTTGGGAGGGCGTCCGGGTGAAGAACTGTTTTTT.

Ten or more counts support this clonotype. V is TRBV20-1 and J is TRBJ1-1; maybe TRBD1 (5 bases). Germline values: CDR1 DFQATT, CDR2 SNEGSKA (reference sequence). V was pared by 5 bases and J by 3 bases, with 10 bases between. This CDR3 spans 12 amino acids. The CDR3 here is CSAGAGHTEAFF. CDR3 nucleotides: TGCAGTGCTGGGGCCGGGCACACTGAAGCTTTCTTT.

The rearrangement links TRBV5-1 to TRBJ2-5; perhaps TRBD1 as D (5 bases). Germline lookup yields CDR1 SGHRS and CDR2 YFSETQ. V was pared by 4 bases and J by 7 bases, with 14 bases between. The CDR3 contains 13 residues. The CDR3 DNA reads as TGCGCCAGCAGCCACGGACAAGGCATGACCCAGTACTTC. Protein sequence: CASSHGQGMTQYF.

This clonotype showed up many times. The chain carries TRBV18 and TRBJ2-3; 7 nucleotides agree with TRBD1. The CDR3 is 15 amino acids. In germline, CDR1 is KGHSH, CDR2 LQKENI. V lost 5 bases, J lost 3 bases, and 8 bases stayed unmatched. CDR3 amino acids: CASSYSQGRTDTQYF. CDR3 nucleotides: TGTGCCAGCTCATATTCACAGGGGAGAACAGATACGCAGTATTTT.

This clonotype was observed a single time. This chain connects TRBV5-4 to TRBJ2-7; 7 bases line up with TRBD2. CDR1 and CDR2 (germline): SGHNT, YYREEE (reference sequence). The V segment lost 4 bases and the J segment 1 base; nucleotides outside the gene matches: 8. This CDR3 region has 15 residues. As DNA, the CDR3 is TGTGCCAGCAGCCCCGGCGGGGGTCTTTCCTACGAGCAGTACTTC. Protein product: CASSPGGGLSYEQYF.

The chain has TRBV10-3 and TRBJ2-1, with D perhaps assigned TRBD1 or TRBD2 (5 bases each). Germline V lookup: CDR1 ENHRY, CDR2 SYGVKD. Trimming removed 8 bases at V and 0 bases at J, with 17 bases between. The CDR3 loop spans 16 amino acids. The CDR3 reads CAIATRKGSSYNEQFF. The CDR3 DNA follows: TGTGCCATCGCCACTCGAAAGGGGAGCTCCTACAATGAGCAGTTCTTC.

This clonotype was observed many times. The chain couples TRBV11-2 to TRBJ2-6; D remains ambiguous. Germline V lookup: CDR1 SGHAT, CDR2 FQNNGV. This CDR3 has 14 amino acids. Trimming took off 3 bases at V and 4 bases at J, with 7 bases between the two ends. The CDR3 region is CASSFAGGANVLTF. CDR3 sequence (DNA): TGTGCCAGCAGCTTTGCCGGGGGGGCCAACGTCCTGACTTTC. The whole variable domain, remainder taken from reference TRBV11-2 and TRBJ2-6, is EAGVAQSPRYKIIEKRQSVAFWCNPISGHATLYWYQQILGQGPKLLIQFQNNGVVDDSQLPKDRFSAERLKGVDSTLKIQPAKLEDSAVYLCASSFAGGANVLTFGAGSRLTVL.

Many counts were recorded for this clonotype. The CDR3: CASSRRPPRETQYF. The CDR3 coding sequence is TGTGCCAGCAGTCGACGACCACCCCGGGAGACCCAGTACTTC. This chain joins TRBV28 and TRBJ2-5; no reliable D call. There are 14 residues in the CDR3. CDR1 and CDR2 (germline): MDHEN, SYDVKM. V lost 5 bases, J lost 5 bases, and 15 bases lay in between.

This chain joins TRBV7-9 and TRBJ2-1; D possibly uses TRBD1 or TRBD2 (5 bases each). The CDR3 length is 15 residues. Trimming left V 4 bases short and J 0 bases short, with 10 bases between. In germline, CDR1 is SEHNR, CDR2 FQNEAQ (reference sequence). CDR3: CASSSPGTSYNEQFF. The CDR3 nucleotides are TGTGCCAGCAGCTCCCCGGGGACCTCCTACAATGAGCAGTTCTTC.

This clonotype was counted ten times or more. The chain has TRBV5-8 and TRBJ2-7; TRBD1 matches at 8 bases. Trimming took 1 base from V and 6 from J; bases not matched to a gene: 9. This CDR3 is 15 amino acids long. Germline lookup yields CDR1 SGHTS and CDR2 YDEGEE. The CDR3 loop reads CASSLFHGQGGEQYF. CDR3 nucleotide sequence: TGTGCCAGCAGCTTGTTTCACGGACAGGGAGGCGAGCAGTACTTC.

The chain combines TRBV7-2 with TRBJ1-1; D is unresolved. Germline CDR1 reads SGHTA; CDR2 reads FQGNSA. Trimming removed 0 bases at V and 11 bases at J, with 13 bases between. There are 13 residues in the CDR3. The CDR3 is CASSLAPQRAAFF. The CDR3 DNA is TGTGCCAGCAGCTTAGCGCCTCAGAGGGCGGCTTTCTTT. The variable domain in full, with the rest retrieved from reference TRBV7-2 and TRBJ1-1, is GAGVSQSPSNKVTEKGKDVELRCDPISGHTALYWYRQSLGQGLEFLIYFQGNSAPDKSGLPSDRFSAERTGGSVSTLTIQRTQQEDSAVYLCASSLAPQRAAFFGQGTRLTVV.

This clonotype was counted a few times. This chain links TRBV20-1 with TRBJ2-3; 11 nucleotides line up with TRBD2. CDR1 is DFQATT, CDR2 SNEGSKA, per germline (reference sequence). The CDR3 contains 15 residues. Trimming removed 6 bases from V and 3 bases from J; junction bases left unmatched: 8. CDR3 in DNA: TGCAGTGCACCAATAGCGGGGGGGCATACAGATACGCAGTATTTT. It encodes CSAPIAGGHTDTQYF.

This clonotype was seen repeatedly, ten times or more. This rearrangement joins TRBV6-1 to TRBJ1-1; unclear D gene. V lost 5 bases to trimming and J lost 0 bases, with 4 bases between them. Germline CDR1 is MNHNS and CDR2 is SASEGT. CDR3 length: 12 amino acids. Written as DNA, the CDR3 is TGTGCCAGCAGTCCCCTGAACACTGAAGCTTTCTTT. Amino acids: CASSPLNTEAFF.

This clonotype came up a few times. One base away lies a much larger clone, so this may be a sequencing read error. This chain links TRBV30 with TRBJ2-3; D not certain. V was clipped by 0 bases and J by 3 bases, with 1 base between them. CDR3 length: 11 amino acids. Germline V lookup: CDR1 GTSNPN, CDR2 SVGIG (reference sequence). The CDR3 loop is CAWSVTDTQYF. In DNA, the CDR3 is TGTGCCTGGAGTGTAACAGATACGCAGTATTTT.

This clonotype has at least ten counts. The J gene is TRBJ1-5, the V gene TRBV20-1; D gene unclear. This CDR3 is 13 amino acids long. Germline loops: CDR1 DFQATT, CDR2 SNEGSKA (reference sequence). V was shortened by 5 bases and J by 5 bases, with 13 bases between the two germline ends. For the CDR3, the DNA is TGCAGTGCTCGCTCAGACTTGGATCAGCCCCAGCATTTT. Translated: CSARSDLDQPQHF.

The chain's CDR3 is CASSQGAPKLGYTF. The CDR3 DNA is TGCGCCAGCAGCCAGGGGGCGCCAAAACTTGGCTACACCTTC. The chain is built from TRBV10-1 and TRBJ1-2, with TRBD1 matching over 8 bases. The CDR3 covers 14 residues. CDR1 is WNHNN and CDR2 is SYGVQD in the germline V gene (reference sequence). Losses at the gene ends were 6 bases for V and 7 bases for J; bases not matched to a gene: 10.

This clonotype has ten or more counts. The CDR3 coding sequence is TGTGCCAGCAGCGGGGACAGGAGCTTCTCCAATCAGCCCCAGCATTTT. Its translation is CASSGDRSFSNQPQHF. The chain links TRBV2 to TRBJ1-5, with 8 bases lining up with TRBD1. The CDR3 loop spans 16 amino acids. Germline CDR1 reads SNHLY; CDR2 reads FYNNEI. V was pared by 6 bases and J by 3 bases, with 10 bases of the junction left unmatched.

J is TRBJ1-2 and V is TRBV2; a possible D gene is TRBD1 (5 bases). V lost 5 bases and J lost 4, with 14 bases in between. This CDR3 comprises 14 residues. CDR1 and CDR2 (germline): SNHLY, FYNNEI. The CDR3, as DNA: TGTGCCAGCAGTCCATCGAGGGGCACCTATGGCTACACCTTC. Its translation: CASSPSRGTYGYTF. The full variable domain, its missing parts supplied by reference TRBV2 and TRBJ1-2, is EPEVTQTPSHQVTQMGQEVILRCVPISNHLYFYWYRQILGQKVEFLVSFYNNEISEKSEIFDDQFSVERPDGSNFTLKIRSTKLEDSAMYFCASSPSRGTYGYTFGSGTRLTVV.